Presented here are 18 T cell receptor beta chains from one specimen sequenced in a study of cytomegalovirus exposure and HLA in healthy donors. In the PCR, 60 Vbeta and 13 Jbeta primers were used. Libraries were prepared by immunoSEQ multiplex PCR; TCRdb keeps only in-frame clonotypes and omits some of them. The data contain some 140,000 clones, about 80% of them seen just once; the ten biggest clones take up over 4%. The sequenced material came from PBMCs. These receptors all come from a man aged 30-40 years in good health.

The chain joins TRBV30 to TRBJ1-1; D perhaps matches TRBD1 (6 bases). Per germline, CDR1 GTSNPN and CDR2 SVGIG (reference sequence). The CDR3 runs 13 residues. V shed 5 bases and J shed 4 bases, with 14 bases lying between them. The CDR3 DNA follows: TGTGCCTGGCAACAGGGCGGGGGCACTGAAGCTTTCTTT. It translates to CAWQQGGGTEAFF.

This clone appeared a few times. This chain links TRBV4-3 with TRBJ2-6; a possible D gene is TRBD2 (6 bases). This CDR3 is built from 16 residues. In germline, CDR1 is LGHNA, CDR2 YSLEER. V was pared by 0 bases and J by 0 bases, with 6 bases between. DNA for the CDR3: TGCGCCAGCAGCCAAGAGGAGGGCTCTGGGGCCAACGTCCTGACTTTC. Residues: CASSQEEGSGANVLTF.

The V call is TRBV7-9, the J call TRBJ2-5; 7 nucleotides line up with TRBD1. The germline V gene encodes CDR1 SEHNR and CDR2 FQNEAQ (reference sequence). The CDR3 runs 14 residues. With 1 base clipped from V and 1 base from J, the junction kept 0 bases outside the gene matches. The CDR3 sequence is CASSLGQGQETQYF. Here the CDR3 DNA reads TGTGCCAGCAGCTTAGGACAGGGCCAAGAGACCCAGTACTTC.

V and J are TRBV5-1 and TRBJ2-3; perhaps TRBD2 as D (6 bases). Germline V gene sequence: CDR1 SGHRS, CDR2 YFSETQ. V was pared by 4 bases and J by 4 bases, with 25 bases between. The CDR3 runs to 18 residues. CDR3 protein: CASSPEGINRGHPDTQYF. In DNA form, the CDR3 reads TGCGCCAGCAGCCCGGAGGGCATTAACAGAGGGCACCCAGATACGCAGTATTTT.

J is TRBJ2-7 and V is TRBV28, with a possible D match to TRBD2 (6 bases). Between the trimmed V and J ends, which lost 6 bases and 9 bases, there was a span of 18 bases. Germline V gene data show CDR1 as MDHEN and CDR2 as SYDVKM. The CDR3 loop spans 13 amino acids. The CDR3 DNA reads TGTGCCAGCAGCTCTCAGGGACGGCGGGGGCAGTACTTC. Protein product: CASSSQGRRGQYF.

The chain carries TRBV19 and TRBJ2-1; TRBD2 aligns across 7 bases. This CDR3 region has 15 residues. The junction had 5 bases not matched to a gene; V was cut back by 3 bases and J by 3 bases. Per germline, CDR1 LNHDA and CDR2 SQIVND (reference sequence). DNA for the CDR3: TGTGCCAGTAGTATGTTTGGCGGGAGCTACAATGAGCAGTTCTTC. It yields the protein CASSMFGGSYNEQFF.

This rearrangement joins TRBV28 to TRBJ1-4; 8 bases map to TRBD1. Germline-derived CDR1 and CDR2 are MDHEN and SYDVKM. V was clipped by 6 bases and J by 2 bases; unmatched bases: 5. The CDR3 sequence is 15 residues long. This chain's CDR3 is CASSRQGYTNEKLFF. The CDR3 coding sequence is TGTGCCAGCAGCCGACAGGGGTACACTAATGAAAAACTGTTTTTT.

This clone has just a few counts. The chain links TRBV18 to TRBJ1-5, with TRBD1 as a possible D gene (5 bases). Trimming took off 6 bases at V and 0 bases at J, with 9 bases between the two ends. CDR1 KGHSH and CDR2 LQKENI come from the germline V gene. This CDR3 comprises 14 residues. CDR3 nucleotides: TGTGCCAGCTCTCGACAGAATAGCAATCAGCCCCAGCATTTT. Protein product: CASSRQNSNQPQHF.

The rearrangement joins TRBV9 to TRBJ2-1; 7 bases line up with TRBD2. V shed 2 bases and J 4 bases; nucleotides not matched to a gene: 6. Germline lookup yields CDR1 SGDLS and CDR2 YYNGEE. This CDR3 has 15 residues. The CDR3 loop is CASSVGGSGYNEQFF. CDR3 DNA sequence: TGTGCCAGCAGCGTGGGGGGGAGTGGGTACAATGAGCAGTTCTTC.

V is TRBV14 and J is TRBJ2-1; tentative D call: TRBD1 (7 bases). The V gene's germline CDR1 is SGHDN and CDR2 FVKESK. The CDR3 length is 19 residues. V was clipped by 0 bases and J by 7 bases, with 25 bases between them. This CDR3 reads CASSQEDLQRRGLWNEQFF. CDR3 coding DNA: TGTGCCAGCAGCCAAGAAGACCTCCAGCGGAGGGGGCTGTGGAATGAGCAGTTCTTC.

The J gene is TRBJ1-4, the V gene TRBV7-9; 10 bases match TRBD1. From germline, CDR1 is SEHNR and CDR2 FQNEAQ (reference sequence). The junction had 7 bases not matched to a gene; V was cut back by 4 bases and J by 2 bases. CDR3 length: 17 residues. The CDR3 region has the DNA TGTGCCAGCAGCTGGGGGACAGGGGTTGGGACTAATGAAAAACTGTTTTTT. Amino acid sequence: CASSWGTGVGTNEKLFF. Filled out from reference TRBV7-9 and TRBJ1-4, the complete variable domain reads DTGVSQNPRHKITKRGQNVTFRCDPISEHNRLYWYRQTLGQGPEFLTYFQNEAQLEKSRLLSDRFSAERPKGSFSTLEIQRTEQGDSAMYLCASSWGTGVGTNEKLFFGSGTQLSVL.

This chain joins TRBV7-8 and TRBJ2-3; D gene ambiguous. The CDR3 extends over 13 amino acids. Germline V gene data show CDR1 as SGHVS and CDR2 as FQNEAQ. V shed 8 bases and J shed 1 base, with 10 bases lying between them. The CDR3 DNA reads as TGTGCCAGCTTGGGTGGGCGCACAGATACGCAGTATTTT. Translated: CASLGGRTDTQYF.

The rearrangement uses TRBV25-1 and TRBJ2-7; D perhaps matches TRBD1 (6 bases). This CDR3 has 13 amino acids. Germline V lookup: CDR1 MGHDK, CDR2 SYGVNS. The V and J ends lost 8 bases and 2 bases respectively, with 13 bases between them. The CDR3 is CASSSGTTYEQYF. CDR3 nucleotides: TGTGCCAGCTCGTCCGGGACAACCTACGAGCAGTACTTC.

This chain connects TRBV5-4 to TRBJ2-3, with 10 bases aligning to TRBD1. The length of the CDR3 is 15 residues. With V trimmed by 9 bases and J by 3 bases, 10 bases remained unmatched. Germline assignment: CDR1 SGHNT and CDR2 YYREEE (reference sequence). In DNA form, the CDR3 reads TGTGCCACCCAAATGGACAGGGGGTGGACAGATACGCAGTATTTT. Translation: CATQMDRGWTDTQYF.

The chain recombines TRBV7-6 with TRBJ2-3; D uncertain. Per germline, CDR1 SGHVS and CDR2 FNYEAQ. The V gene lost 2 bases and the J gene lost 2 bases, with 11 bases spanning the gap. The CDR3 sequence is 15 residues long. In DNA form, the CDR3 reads TGTGCCAGCAGCTTAATGGGCCAAAACACAGATACGCAGTATTTT. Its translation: CASSLMGQNTDTQYF.

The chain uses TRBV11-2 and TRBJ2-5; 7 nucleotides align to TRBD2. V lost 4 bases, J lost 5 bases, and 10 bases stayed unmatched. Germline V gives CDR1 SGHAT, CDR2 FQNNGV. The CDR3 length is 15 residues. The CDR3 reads CASSSPRGVEETQYF. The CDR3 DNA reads TGTGCCAGCAGCTCCCCTCGGGGGGTTGAGGAGACCCAGTACTTC.

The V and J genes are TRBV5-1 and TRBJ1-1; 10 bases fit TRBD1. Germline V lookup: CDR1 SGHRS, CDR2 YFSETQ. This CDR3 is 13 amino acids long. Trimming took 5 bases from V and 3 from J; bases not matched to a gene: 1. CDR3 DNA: TGCGCCAGCAGGGACAGGGGGGACACTGAAGCTTTCTTT. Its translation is CASRDRGDTEAFF. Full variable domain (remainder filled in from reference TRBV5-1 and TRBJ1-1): KAGVTQTPRYLIKTRGQQVTLSCSPISGHRSVSWYQQTPGQGLQFLFEYFSETQRNKGNFPGRFSGRQFSNSRSEMNVSTLELGDSALYLCASRDRGDTEAFFGQGTRLTVV.

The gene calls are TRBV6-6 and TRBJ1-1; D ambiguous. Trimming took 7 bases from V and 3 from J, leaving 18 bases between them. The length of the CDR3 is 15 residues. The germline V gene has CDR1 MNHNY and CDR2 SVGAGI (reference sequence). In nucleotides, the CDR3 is TGTGCCAGCACCTTCCCGGAGGTTGACGACACTGAAGCTTTCTTT. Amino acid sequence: CASTFPEVDDTEAFF.